This TCR beta chain was observed in a study of T cells in Graves' hyperthyroidism and ophthalmopathy. Study-wide results and limits: Among thyroid clonotypes expanded above 0.001, most also appeared in blood.

From germline, CDR1 is SGHKS and CDR2 YYEKEE (reference sequence). Trimming took 3 bases from V and 3 from J; bases not matched to a gene: 8. The CDR3 contains 17 residues. This clonotype was counted ten times or more. Its cognate antigen is unknown. The TCR beta CDR3 regions underwent amplification using RNA transcripts as the source. The HTBI primer set was used in a first-round RT-PCR of the TCR CDR3. MiXCR, run by TCRdb on the multiplex PCR reads, gives a single entry per CDR3 protein. There are over 250,000 distinct CDR3 sequences in the sample; less than 30% occur only once, and 20% to 30% lies in the top ten.

The clonotype was recovered from a man in his forties with Graves' hyperthyroidism that later progressed to Graves' ophthalmopathy. Material: blood. The gene calls are TRBV5-5 and TRBJ1-3, with 11 nucleotides matching TRBD1. Written as DNA, the CDR3 is TGTGCCAGCAGCTCGGGGACAGGGGGAAGCTTTGGAAACACCATATATTTT. It yields the protein CASSSGTGGSFGNTIYF.